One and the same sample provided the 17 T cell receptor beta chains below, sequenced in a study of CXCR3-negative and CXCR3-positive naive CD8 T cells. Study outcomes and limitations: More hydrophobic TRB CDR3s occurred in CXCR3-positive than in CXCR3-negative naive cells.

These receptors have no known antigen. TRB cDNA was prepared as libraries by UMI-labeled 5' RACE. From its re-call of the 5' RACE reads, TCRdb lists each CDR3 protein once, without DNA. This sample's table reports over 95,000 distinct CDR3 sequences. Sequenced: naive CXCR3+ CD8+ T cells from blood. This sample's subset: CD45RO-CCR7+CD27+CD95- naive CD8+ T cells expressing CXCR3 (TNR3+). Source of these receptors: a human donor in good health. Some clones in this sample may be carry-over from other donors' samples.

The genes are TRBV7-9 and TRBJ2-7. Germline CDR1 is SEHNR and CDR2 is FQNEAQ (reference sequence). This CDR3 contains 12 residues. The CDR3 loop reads CASSGGSYEQYF.

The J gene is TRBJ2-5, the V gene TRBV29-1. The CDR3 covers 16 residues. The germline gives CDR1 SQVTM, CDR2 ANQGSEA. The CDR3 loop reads CSVEAVSAAYQETQYF. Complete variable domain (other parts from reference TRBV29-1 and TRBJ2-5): SAVISQKPSRDICQRGTSLTIQCQVDSQVTMMFWYRQQPGQSLTLIATANQGSEATYESGFVIDKFPISRPNLTFSTLTVSNMSPEDSSIYLCSVEAVSAAYQETQYFGPGTRLLVL.

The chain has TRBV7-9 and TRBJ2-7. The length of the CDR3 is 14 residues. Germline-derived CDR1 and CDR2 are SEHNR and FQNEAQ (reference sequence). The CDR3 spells CASSFGQSGYEQYF.

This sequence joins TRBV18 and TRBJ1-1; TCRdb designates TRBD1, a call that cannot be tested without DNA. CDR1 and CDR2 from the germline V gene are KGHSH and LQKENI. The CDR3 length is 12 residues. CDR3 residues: CASSPGGAEAFF.

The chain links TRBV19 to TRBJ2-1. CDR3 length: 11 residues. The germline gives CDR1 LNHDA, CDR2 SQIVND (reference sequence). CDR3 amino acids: CASTELGEQFF.

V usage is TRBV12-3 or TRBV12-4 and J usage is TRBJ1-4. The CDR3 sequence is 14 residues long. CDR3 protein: CASSLTGSNEKLFF.

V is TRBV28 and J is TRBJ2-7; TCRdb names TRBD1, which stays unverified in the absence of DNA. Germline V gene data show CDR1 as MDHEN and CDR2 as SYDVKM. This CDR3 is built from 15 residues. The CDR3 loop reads CASSLPRPPSYEQYF.

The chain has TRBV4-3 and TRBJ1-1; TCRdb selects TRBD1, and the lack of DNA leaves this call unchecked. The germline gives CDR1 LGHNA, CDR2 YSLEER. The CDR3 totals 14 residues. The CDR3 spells CASSQARVATEAFF.

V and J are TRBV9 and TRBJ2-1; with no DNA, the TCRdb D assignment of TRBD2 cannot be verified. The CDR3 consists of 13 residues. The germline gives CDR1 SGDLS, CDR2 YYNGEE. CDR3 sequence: CASSVVDSGVQFF.

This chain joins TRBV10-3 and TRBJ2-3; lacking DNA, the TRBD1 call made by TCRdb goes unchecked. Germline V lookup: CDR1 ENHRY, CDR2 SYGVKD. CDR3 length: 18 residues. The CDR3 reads CAISDYLRTGTSTDTQYF.

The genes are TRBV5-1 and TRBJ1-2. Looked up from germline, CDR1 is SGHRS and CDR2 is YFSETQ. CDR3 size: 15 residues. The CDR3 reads CASSLVYGPQAGYTF.

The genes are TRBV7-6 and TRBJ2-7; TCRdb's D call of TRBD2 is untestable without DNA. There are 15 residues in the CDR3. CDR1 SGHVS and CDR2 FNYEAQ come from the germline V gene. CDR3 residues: CASSPSGLAGYEQYF.

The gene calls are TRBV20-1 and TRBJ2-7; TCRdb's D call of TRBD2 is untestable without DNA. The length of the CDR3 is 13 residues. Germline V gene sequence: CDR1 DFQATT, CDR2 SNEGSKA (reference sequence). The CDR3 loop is CSATRRAAYEQYF.

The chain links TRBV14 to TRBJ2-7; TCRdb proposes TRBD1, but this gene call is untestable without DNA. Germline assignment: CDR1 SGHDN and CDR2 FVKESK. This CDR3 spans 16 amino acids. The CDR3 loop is CASSQESAPPPYEQYF.

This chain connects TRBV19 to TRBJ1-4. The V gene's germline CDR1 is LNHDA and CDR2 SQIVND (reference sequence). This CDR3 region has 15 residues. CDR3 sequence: CASSIRTATNEKLFF.

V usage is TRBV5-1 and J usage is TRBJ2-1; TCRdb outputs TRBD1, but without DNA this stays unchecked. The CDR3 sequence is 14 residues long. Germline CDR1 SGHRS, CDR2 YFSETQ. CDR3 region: CASSWTTGYNEQFF.

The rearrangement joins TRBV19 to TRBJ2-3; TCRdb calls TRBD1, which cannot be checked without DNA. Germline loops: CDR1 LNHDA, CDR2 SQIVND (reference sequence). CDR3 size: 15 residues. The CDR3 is CASTATGYSTDTQYF.